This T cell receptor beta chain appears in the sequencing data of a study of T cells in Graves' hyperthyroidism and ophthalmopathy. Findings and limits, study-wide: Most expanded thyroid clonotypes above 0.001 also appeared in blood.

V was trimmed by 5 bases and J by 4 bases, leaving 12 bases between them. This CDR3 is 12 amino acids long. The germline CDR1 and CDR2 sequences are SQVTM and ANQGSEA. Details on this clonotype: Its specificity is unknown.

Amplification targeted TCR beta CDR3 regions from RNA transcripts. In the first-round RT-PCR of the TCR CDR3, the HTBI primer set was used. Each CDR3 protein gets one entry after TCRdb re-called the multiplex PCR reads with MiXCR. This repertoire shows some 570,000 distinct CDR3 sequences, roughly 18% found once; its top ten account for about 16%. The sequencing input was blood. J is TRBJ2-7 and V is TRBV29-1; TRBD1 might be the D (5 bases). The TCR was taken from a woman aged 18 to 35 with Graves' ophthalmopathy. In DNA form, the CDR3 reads TGCAGCGTTAAGGACATTGGATACGAGCAGTACTTC. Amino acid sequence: CSVKDIGYEQYF.